The 32 T cell receptor beta chains in this list originate from one sample, sequenced in a study of blood T cells in healthy people across ages. A sample-barcoded 5' primer and a J-beta primer mix were used in a second PCR of about 6 to 12 cycles. TCRdb recomputed calls from the 5' RACE reads with MiXCR, one row per CDR3 protein. The sample contains approximately 880,000 distinct CDR3 sequences, around 46% of which appear only once. The sequencing input was blood. The receptors here all came from a man younger than 40 in good health.

The CDR3, as DNA: TGTGCCAGCAGCCCGGATAGCGGGGGCATAGGGGATACGCAGTATTTT. It translates to CASSPDSGGIGDTQYF. The rearrangement joins TRBV9 to TRBJ2-3; the match to TRBD2 covers 9 bases. Germline V gene sequence: CDR1 SGDLS, CDR2 YYNGEE. The V and J ends lost 4 bases and 6 bases, in that order; junction bases with no gene match: 12. CDR3 length: 16 residues.

This sequence joins TRBV6-1 and TRBJ1-2; unclear D gene. CDR3 length equals 12 residues. Germline CDR1 is MNHNS and CDR2 is SASEGT. Trimming pared 0 bases from V and 8 bases from J, leaving 7 bases between. The CDR3 region has the DNA TGTGCCAGCAGTGAAGCAGGGCCGGGCTACACCTTC. Amino acid sequence: CASSEAGPGYTF.

This clonotype was counted a single time. The gene calls are TRBV20-1 and TRBJ2-3; 10 bases are shared with TRBD2. The CDR3 is 16 residues long. Germline lookup yields CDR1 DFQATT and CDR2 SNEGSKA (reference sequence). V lost 2 bases and J lost 0; bases outside the gene matches: 5. The CDR3 reads CSARNELAGSTDTQYF. The CDR3 DNA is TGCAGTGCTAGAAATGAACTAGCGGGGAGCACAGATACGCAGTATTTT.

V and J are TRBV12-3 or TRBV12-4 and TRBJ2-4; no firm D call. This CDR3 contains 14 residues. The ends were cut back, 8 bases at V and 0 bases at J, with 11 bases in the middle. CDR3 protein: CASGGPLAKNIQYF. DNA of the CDR3: TGTGCCAGCGGTGGACCATTAGCCAAAAACATTCAGTACTTC.

This chain connects TRBV27 to TRBJ2-7, with a weak D call TRBD2 (5 bases). The germline V gene encodes CDR1 MNHEY and CDR2 SMNVEV (reference sequence). The ends were cut back, 3 bases at V and 6 bases at J, with 9 bases in the middle. The CDR3 is 12 residues long. Written as DNA, the CDR3 is TGTGCCAGCAGTTTTAACGGGGTCGAGCAGTACTTC. The encoded protein is CASSFNGVEQYF.

The chain couples TRBV6-2 or TRBV6-3 to TRBJ2-1; D is possibly TRBD1 or TRBD2 (5 bases each). Between the trimmed V and J ends, which lost 4 bases and 3 bases, there was a span of 13 bases. The CDR3 loop spans 15 amino acids. CDR1 MNHEY and CDR2 SVGEGT come from the germline V gene. DNA for the CDR3: TGTGCCAGCAGTTTAAGATGGGACGGCTACAATGAGCAGTTCTTC. Translated: CASSLRWDGYNEQFF.

This clonotype was seen only a few times. The gene calls are TRBV5-1 and TRBJ1-4; D is possibly TRBD1 (5 bases). Trimming removed 4 bases from V and 0 bases from J, with 13 bases in between. CDR1 and CDR2 (germline): SGHRS, YFSETQ. The CDR3 is 16 residues long. The CDR3 DNA is TGCGCCAGCAGCCCGGGTGGAGGGGCAACTAATGAAAAACTGTTTTTT. It codes for CASSPGGGATNEKLFF.

This clonotype was observed at least ten times. The chain uses TRBV14 and TRBJ1-2; no reliable D call. The CDR3 spans 14 residues. V gave up 0 bases and J gave up 4 bases, with 9 bases separating them. In germline, CDR1 is SGHDN, CDR2 FVKESK. This CDR3 is CASSQDGRSYGYTF. In DNA, the CDR3 is TGTGCCAGCAGCCAAGACGGTCGGAGCTATGGCTACACCTTC.

This CDR3 is CASSPVVGAILPKQYF. CDR3 bases: TGTGCCAGCAGCCCTGTGGTCGGGGCCATCCTACCGAAGCAGTACTTC. J is TRBJ2-5 and V is TRBV28; either TRBD1 or TRBD2 may supply D (5 bases each). The V gene lost 6 bases and the J gene lost 11 bases, with 28 bases spanning the gap. Germline CDR1 reads MDHEN; CDR2 reads SYDVKM. The CDR3 extends over 16 amino acids.

The chain couples TRBV7-2 to TRBJ2-1; a possible D gene is TRBD1 (9 bases). CDR1 is SGHTA and CDR2 is FQGNSA in the germline V gene. CDR3 length: 18 amino acids. The V and J ends lost 4 bases and 6 bases respectively, with 25 bases between them. The CDR3 spells CASSSRDRVQRERNEQFF. The CDR3 bases are TGTGCCAGCAGCTCCCGGGACAGGGTCCAGCGGGAGCGCAATGAGCAGTTCTTC.

In this sample, this clonotype turned up a few times. The chain links TRBV3-1 to TRBJ2-5, with D tentatively TRBD2 (6 bases). The CDR3 is 17 amino acids. Germline V gives CDR1 LGHDT, CDR2 YNNKEL (reference sequence). V lost 4 bases to trimming and J lost 1 base, with 19 bases between them. CDR3 coding DNA: TGTGCCAGCAGCCTCTGGGGACGGACTAAAATCCAAGAGACCCAGTACTTC. It translates to CASSLWGRTKIQETQYF.

This clonotype was counted ten times or more. The J gene is TRBJ2-1, the V gene TRBV9; the D is unclear. This CDR3 contains 13 residues. V lost 2 bases and J 3 bases, leaving 6 bases between the germline ends. Germline CDR1 SGDLS, CDR2 YYNGEE. CDR3 amino acids: CASSVALYNEQFF. The CDR3 DNA sequence: TGTGCCAGCAGCGTCGCTCTCTACAATGAGCAGTTCTTC.

The chain uses TRBV4-1 and TRBJ2-5, with 8 bases that match TRBD1. Germline CDR1 is MGHRA and CDR2 is YSYEKL. The V gene end was trimmed by 0 bases and the J gene end by 11 bases; junction bases not matched to a gene: 11. This CDR3 has 15 residues. The CDR3 DNA follows: TGCGCCAGCAGCCAAGAGGACAGGGCAACCTACGGGCAGTACTTC. Its protein is CASSQEDRATYGQYF.

The chain couples TRBV5-1 to TRBJ2-3, with D possibly being TRBD1 or TRBD2 (6 bases each). V shed 7 bases and J shed 4 bases, with 22 bases lying between them. Germline lookup yields CDR1 SGHRS and CDR2 YFSETQ. The CDR3 contains 16 residues. Written as DNA, the CDR3 is TGCGCCAGCTATGGGGGGCCGGGGTCTCCTGCAGATACGCAGTATTTT. Amino acids: CASYGGPGSPADTQYF.

This sequence joins TRBV9 and TRBJ1-2; D is unclear. The germline CDR1 and CDR2 sequences are SGDLS and YYNGEE. Deletions cut 5 bases from V and 5 bases from J, with 25 bases between. The CDR3 is 17 amino acids. The CDR3: CASSLGPPRESKYGYTF. The CDR3 bases are TGTGCCAGCAGTTTAGGCCCACCGCGGGAATCAAAGTATGGCTACACCTTC.

This clonotype was counted once. The chain combines TRBV10-3 with TRBJ1-2; D is perhaps TRBD1 (5 bases). This CDR3 is built from 14 residues. CDR1 ENHRY and CDR2 SYGVKD come from the germline V gene. V was pared by 2 bases and J by 4 bases, with 11 bases between. CDR3 protein: CAISEAGTGYGYTF. CDR3 coding DNA: TGTGCCATCAGTGAGGCAGGGACCGGCTATGGCTACACCTTC.

The rearrangement joins TRBV9 to TRBJ2-5, with 14 bases matching TRBD2. Trimming cost V 4 bases and J 1 base; bases outside gene matches: 9. Germline V gives CDR1 SGDLS, CDR2 YYNGEE. CDR3 length equals 18 residues. In DNA form, the CDR3 reads TGTGCCAGCAGCTCAGGACTAGCGGGGGGCCCATCCCAAGAGACCCAGTACTTC. Translation: CASSSGLAGGPSQETQYF.

The gene calls are TRBV7-9 and TRBJ2-3; D could derive from TRBD1 or TRBD2 (6 bases each). Germline values: CDR1 SEHNR, CDR2 FQNEAQ (reference sequence). V lost 2 bases and J 5 bases, leaving 17 bases between the germline ends. The length of the CDR3 is 16 residues. CDR3 amino acids: CASSLSWGAREDTQYF. The CDR3 nucleotides are TGTGCCAGCAGCTTAAGTTGGGGGGCACGGGAAGATACGCAGTATTTT. Drawing the rest from reference TRBV7-9 and TRBJ2-3, the complete variable domain is DTGVSQNPRHKITKRGQNVTFRCDPISEHNRLYWYRQTLGQGPEFLTYFQNEAQLEKSRLLSDRFSAERPKGSFSTLEIQRTEQGDSAMYLCASSLSWGAREDTQYFGPGTRLTVL.

Comments on this clonotype: One end of the junction varies from germline; a read error may be responsible. This chain uses TRBV3-1 with TRBJ2-3; tentative D call: TRBD1 (6 bases). The CDR3 extends over 13 amino acids. Germline CDR1 and CDR2: LGHDT and YNNKEL (reference sequence). CDR3 in DNA: TGTGCCAGCAGCGAAGAGGGGGCAGATACGCAGTATTTT. As protein: CASSEEGADTQYF.

This clonotype is a singleton in its sample. This chain connects TRBV11-1 to TRBJ2-3; 8 nucleotides agree with TRBD1. The V segment lost 8 bases and the J segment 3 bases; nucleotides outside the gene matches: 4. This CDR3 has 13 residues. From germline, CDR1 is SGHAT and CDR2 FQDESV (reference sequence). This CDR3 reads CASDRGGTDTQYF. The CDR3 nucleotides read TGTGCCAGCGACAGGGGCGGGACAGATACGCAGTATTTT.

This clonotype was counted many times. The chain's CDR3 is CASSQDPGGNYGYTF. The CDR3 nucleotides are TGCGCCAGCAGCCAAGATCCTGGGGGGAACTATGGCTACACCTTC. The genes are TRBV4-1 and TRBJ1-2, with TRBD1 as a possible D gene (5 bases). V was shortened by 0 bases and J by 2 bases, with 10 bases between the two germline ends. CDR1 and CDR2 (germline): MGHRA, YSYEKL. This CDR3 is 15 amino acids long.

This clonotype was recorded a few times. The V and J genes are TRBV4-1 and TRBJ2-7; perhaps D is TRBD1 or TRBD2 (5 bases each). V dropped 1 base and J dropped 2 bases, with 18 bases sitting between them. Germline V gene data show CDR1 as MGHRA and CDR2 as YSYEKL. CDR3 size: 17 residues. CDR3 sequence (DNA): TGCGCCAGCAGCCAAGGGCTGTCTGGGGGACGAGCCTACGAGCAGTACTTC. Translation: CASSQGLSGGRAYEQYF.

V usage is TRBV6-2 or TRBV6-3 and J usage is TRBJ1-1; tentatively, D is TRBD1 (5 bases). V gave up 7 bases and J gave up 3 bases, with 18 bases separating them. The germline CDR1 and CDR2 sequences are MNHEY and SVGEGT. The CDR3 loop spans 15 amino acids. CDR3 sequence: CASTPGALVDTEAFF. In DNA, the CDR3 is TGTGCCAGCACTCCCGGGGCGCTGGTAGACACTGAAGCTTTCTTT.

This chain joins TRBV25-1 and TRBJ1-2, with D possibly being TRBD1 (6 bases). Trimming pared 3 bases from V and 8 bases from J, leaving 22 bases between. The germline CDR1 and CDR2 sequences are MGHDK and SYGVNS. This CDR3 has 16 residues. CDR3 DNA sequence: TGTGCCAGCAGTGATACCACCGGGACACCCATCACCGGCTACACCTTC. Its translation: CASSDTTGTPITGYTF.

This clonotype turned up a few times. The chain combines TRBV27 with TRBJ2-7, with 7 bases identical to TRBD2. The ends lost 2 bases at V and 3 bases at J; junction bases unmatched: 1. Germline lookup yields CDR1 MNHEY and CDR2 SMNVEV (reference sequence). CDR3 length equals 13 residues. CDR3 amino acids: CASSLAGVYEQYF. In nucleotides, the CDR3 is TGTGCCAGCAGTTTAGCGGGGGTCTACGAGCAGTACTTC.

This clonotype appeared a few times. DNA of the CDR3: TGTGCCTGGAGTGGGGGGAATAATTCACCCCTCCACTTT. Translated, it gives CAWSGGNNSPLHF. The gene calls are TRBV30 and TRBJ1-6; D is possibly TRBD1 (5 bases). With 1 base removed from V and 5 bases from J, the gap between germline ends came to 6 bases. This CDR3 has 13 residues. Germline V gene sequence: CDR1 GTSNPN, CDR2 SVGIG (reference sequence).

V is TRBV29-1 and J is TRBJ2-5; tentative D call: TRBD1 (6 bases). The DNA end favors TRBJ2-7, so the J call may be wrong. Germline V gives CDR1 SQVTM, CDR2 ANQGSEA. This CDR3 spans 15 amino acids. This CDR3 is CSVVPGTSGINEQYF. The CDR3 coding sequence is TGCAGCGTGGTGCCCGGGACATCGGGTATCAACGAGCAGTACTTC.

The chain has TRBV24-1 and TRBJ2-7; 7 nucleotides align to TRBD1. Per germline, CDR1 KGHDR and CDR2 SFDVKD. After removal of 4 bases from V and 7 bases from J, the junction contained 9 bases not matched to a gene. There are 14 residues in the CDR3. CDR3 coding DNA: TGTGCCACCAGTGAGGACAGGTCCTACAATGAGCAGTACTTC. This sequence encodes CATSEDRSYNEQYF.

The chain combines TRBV12-3 or TRBV12-4 with TRBJ2-2, with 9 bases identical to TRBD1. This CDR3 comprises 15 residues. The trim removed 6 bases at V and 1 base at J, leaving 3 bases unmatched. The DNA for the CDR3 is TGTGCCAGCAGAAGACAGGGGGTGAACACCGGGGAGCTGTTTTTT. Translation: CASRRQGVNTGELFF.

The chain combines TRBV7-9 with TRBJ2-3; 12 bases fit TRBD2. The CDR3 loop spans 15 amino acids. Per the germline V gene, CDR1 is SEHNR and CDR2 is FQNEAQ (reference sequence). J gave up 9 bases and V 5 bases, and 9 bases lay outside the gene matches. The CDR3 here is CASSMTSGGPETQYF. The CDR3, as DNA: TGTGCCAGCAGCATGACTAGCGGGGGCCCCGAAACGCAGTATTTT.

This clonotype showed up just a few times. The rearrangement uses TRBV6-2 or TRBV6-3 and TRBJ2-7; TRBD1 or TRBD2 may be the D gene (5 bases each). CDR1 and CDR2 from the germline V gene are MNHEY and SVGEGT. CDR3 length: 13 amino acids. Deletions cut 8 bases from V and 3 bases from J, with 14 bases between. CDR3 nucleotide sequence: TGTGCCAGCGATTTTGGGGGATTCTACGAGCAGTACTTC. Its protein product is CASDFGGFYEQYF.

The chain employs TRBV24-1 and TRBJ1-1, with 10 bases aligning to TRBD1. Per the germline V gene, CDR1 is KGHDR and CDR2 is SFDVKD. CDR3 length: 13 residues. J was trimmed by 3 bases and V by 10 bases; bases with no gene match: 4. The CDR3 DNA sequence: TGTGCCACGAGGGACAGGGGATACACTGAAGCTTTCTTT. Encoded protein: CATRDRGYTEAFF.